This T cell receptor (beta chain) was observed in a study of cytomegalovirus exposure and HLA in healthy donors. Study overall: Counted in an early data release were roughly 81 million unique TCRs from HLA-typed donors. Study-wide results and caveats: In an earlier analysis, in fewer than 700 donors, most V segments appeared productive either ~90% or ~30% of the time. The records held CMV serostatus as the only immune exposure information.

Details on this clone: No antigen is known for it.

At the time of sampling, donors were nominally healthy, though unrecorded immune exposures were likely. Vbeta (60) and Jbeta (13) primers were used in the PCR. Assay used: immunoSEQ multiplex PCR; TCRdb lists only in-frame clones, some missing. The top ten clones hold around 2.9% of a sample with about 170,000 clones, 60% to 80% of them seen once. The material sequenced was PBMCs. This TCR was recovered from a man aged 35 to 55 in good health and CMV-seronegative.

CDR3 region: CASSPTGVEQYF. Written as DNA, the CDR3 is TGTGCCAGCAGCCCCACAGGGGTCGAGCAGTACTTC. This rearrangement joins TRBV6-1 to TRBJ2-5; the match to TRBD1 covers 7 bases. The DNA end favors TRBJ2-7, so the J call may be wrong. The length of the CDR3 is 12 residues. Germline values: CDR1 MNHNS, CDR2 SASEGT.